The 22 T cell receptor beta chains below come from one sample, sequenced in a study of blood T cell repertoires in COVID-19. The table came from immunoSEQ multiplex PCR; TCRdb's copy has only in-frame clones and leaves some out. The sample lists about 350,000 clones, roughly 87% occurring once. The sample comprised PBMCs or T cells enriched from blood (not recorded which). These receptors came from a woman aged 25-40 years who had recovered from COVID-19.

This chain joins TRBV5-1 and TRBJ1-2; a weak D match, TRBD1 (5 bases). The CDR3 totals 15 residues. CDR1 and CDR2 (germline): SGHRS, YFSETQ. V dropped 4 bases and J dropped 4 bases, with 17 bases sitting between them. This chain's CDR3 is CASSTGTVGVYGYTF. The CDR3, as DNA: TGCGCCAGCAGCACCGGGACTGTTGGGGTCTATGGCTACACCTTC.

This clone was picked up one time. The rearrangement links TRBV5-5 to TRBJ1-1; D ambiguous. The CDR3 runs to 17 residues. Germline-derived CDR1 and CDR2 are SGHKS and YYEKEE (reference sequence). Trimming pared 3 bases from V and 0 bases from J, leaving 18 bases between. The DNA for the CDR3 is TGTGCCAGCAGCTATCCTTTGGGGAGCAGCATGAACACTGAAGCTTTCTTT. Its protein is CASSYPLGSSMNTEAFF.

The rearrangement links TRBV29-1 to TRBJ2-1, with D perhaps matching TRBD1 (5 bases). The CDR3 extends over 15 amino acids. The germline gives CDR1 SQVTM, CDR2 ANQGSEA. V shed 0 bases and J shed 2 bases, with 11 bases lying between them. The DNA of the CDR3 is TGCAGCGTTGAAGATGGAAGGGGTACCTACAATGAGCAGTTCTTC. Translation: CSVEDGRGTYNEQFF.

The gene calls are TRBV6-5 and TRBJ1-1; D not certain. The CDR3 is 15 amino acids. The V gene lost 4 bases and the J gene lost 1 base, with 13 bases spanning the gap. In germline, CDR1 is MNHEY, CDR2 SVGAGI. The DNA for the CDR3 is TGTGCCAGCAGTTTAAGTGGGCGCGAGAACACTGAAGCTTTCTTT. Protein sequence: CASSLSGRENTEAFF.

The gene calls are TRBV3-1 (or the pseudogene TRBV3-2) and TRBJ2-3; the D gene is possibly TRBD2 (5 bases). Germline CDR1 LGHDT, CDR2 YNNKEL (reference sequence). The CDR3 is 13 residues long. Trimming shortened V by 1 base and J by 5 bases, and 7 bases separated the two germline ends. The CDR3 here is CASSQVRGDTQYF. As DNA, the CDR3 is TGTGCCAGCAGCCAAGTTCGGGGAGATACGCAGTATTTT.

The gene calls are TRBV18 and TRBJ1-6, with D maybe TRBD1 (5 bases). Trimming removed 0 bases from V and 10 bases from J, with 10 bases in between. The CDR3 covers 14 residues. Germline CDR1 KGHSH, CDR2 LQKENI. CDR3 coding DNA: TGTGCCAGCTCACCACCGACGGGGGTATCACCCCTCCACTTT. Its translation is CASSPPTGVSPLHF.

This rearrangement joins TRBV6-6 to TRBJ2-7, with 8 bases aligning to TRBD1. Trimming cost V 8 bases and J 4 bases; bases outside gene matches: 10. Per germline, CDR1 MNHNY and CDR2 SVGAGI (reference sequence). The CDR3 extends over 14 amino acids. CDR3 in DNA: TGTGCCAGCTTACCGGGACAGGCCCATTACGAGCAGTACTTC. It specifies CASLPGQAHYEQYF.

The V and J genes are TRBV19 and TRBJ2-7; 7 bases map to TRBD1. The CDR3 loop spans 14 amino acids. The V gene's germline CDR1 is LNHDA and CDR2 SQIVND (reference sequence). V shed 4 bases and J 0 bases; nucleotides not matched to a gene: 3. CDR3 sequence (DNA): TGTGCCAGTAGTAACTCAGGGGGCTCCTACGAGCAGTACTTC. Translation gives CASSNSGGSYEQYF. Full variable domain (missing parts from reference TRBV19 and TRBJ2-7): DGGITQSPKYLFRKEGQNVTLSCEQNLNHDAMYWYRQDPGQGLRLIYYSQIVNDFQKGDIAEGYSVSREKKESFPLTVTSAQKNPTAFYLCASSNSGGSYEQYFGPGTRLTVT.

This rearrangement joins TRBV7-8 to TRBJ2-7; 10 bases match TRBD1. The ends lost 5 bases at V and 9 bases at J; junction bases unmatched: 7. The CDR3 contains 13 residues. Germline-derived CDR1 and CDR2 are SGHVS and FQNEAQ. CDR3 coding DNA: TGTGCCAGCAGCGCTGACAGGGGGCTCCCGCAGTACTTC. Its translation is CASSADRGLPQYF. The whole variable domain, filled in from reference TRBV7-8 and TRBJ2-7, reads GAGVSQSPRYKVAKRGQDVALRCDPISGHVSLFWYQQALGQGPEFLTYFQNEAQLDKSGLPSDRFFAERPEGSVSTLKIQRTQQEDSAVYLCASSADRGLPQYFGPGTRLTVT.

The chain links TRBV2 to TRBJ1-1; 8 nucleotides match TRBD1. Losses at the gene ends were 2 bases for V and 6 bases for J; bases not matched to a gene: 8. The CDR3 is 15 amino acids. The germline V gene encodes CDR1 SNHLY and CDR2 FYNNEI. The CDR3 protein is CASSELTGVMSEAFF. The CDR3 nucleotides read TGTGCCAGCAGTGAATTGACAGGGGTAATGTCTGAAGCTTTCTTT.

A note on this clone: Given a much more abundant clone one base away, this may be a read error. This chain uses TRBV7-9 with TRBJ1-1, with unresolved D. V was pared by 5 bases and J by 0 bases, with 7 bases between. This CDR3 is built from 13 residues. Per germline, CDR1 SEHNR and CDR2 FQNEAQ (reference sequence). In nucleotides, the CDR3 is TGTGCCAGCAGCCCTCAGATGAACACTGAAGCTTTCTTT. As protein: CASSPQMNTEAFF. Supplemented by reference TRBV7-9 and TRBJ1-1, the full variable domain reads DTGVSQNPRHKITKRGQNVTFRCDPISEHNRLYWYRQTLGQGPEFLTYFQNEAQLEKSRLLSDRFSAERPKGSFSTLEIQRTEQGDSAMYLCASSPQMNTEAFFGQGTRLTVV.

The CDR3 region has the DNA TGTGCCAGTAGTAGAGGACACCGGGACAGGGGGGGAGAAAAACTGTTTTTT. Its protein product is CASSRGHRDRGGEKLFF. J is TRBJ1-4 and V is TRBV19, with TRBD1 matching over 11 bases. CDR1 and CDR2 (germline): LNHDA, SQIVND (reference sequence). V gave up 4 bases and J gave up 8 bases; unmatched junction bases: 12. CDR3 length equals 17 residues.

The rearrangement joins TRBV4-1 to TRBJ2-7; 8 nucleotides agree with TRBD1. CDR1 MGHRA and CDR2 YSYEKL come from the germline V gene. The CDR3 has 15 residues. The trim removed 1 base at V and 6 bases at J, leaving 8 bases unmatched. The CDR3 sequence is CASSQGNRGYSEQYF. In DNA, the CDR3 is TGCGCCAGCAGCCAAGGTAACAGGGGGTATTCCGAGCAGTACTTC.

The V call is TRBV5-1, the J call TRBJ1-2; 7 bases fit TRBD1. The CDR3 extends over 14 amino acids. The germline V gene has CDR1 SGHRS and CDR2 YFSETQ. J was trimmed by 3 bases and V by 4 bases; bases with no gene match: 6. CDR3 residues: CASSARDSDYGYTF. In DNA, the CDR3 is TGCGCCAGCAGCGCCCGGGACAGTGACTATGGCTACACCTTC.

The chain carries TRBV19 and TRBJ2-7; the match to TRBD2 covers 11 bases. The germline V gene encodes CDR1 LNHDA and CDR2 SQIVND (reference sequence). The V and J ends lost 5 bases and 0 bases, in that order; junction bases with no gene match: 9. The CDR3 runs to 17 residues. The CDR3 DNA reads TGTGCCAGTAGTCCGAGAACCGGGACTAGCGGCTCCTACGAGCAGTACTTC. Translating it yields CASSPRTGTSGSYEQYF.

V usage is TRBV6-6 and J usage is TRBJ2-5, with D tentatively TRBD1 (8 bases). The CDR3 has 17 residues. V shed 5 bases and J shed 5 bases, with 24 bases lying between them. CDR1 is MNHNY, CDR2 SVGAGI, per germline (reference sequence). As DNA, the CDR3 is TGTGCCAGCAGTCCCGGACAGGGAGGGGAGGTGTGGGAGACCCAGTACTTC. Its translation: CASSPGQGGEVWETQYF.

The CDR3: CASSKISGSSYEQYF. CDR3 coding DNA: TGTGCCAGCAGCAAAATAAGTGGCAGCTCCTACGAGCAGTACTTC. This chain uses TRBV6-5 with TRBJ2-7; D not certain. Trimming took 6 bases from V and 0 from J, leaving 15 bases between them. Germline lookup yields CDR1 MNHEY and CDR2 SVGAGI. There are 15 residues in the CDR3.

This clone was counted a few times. The chain has TRBV18 and TRBJ2-4; 11 bases match TRBD1. Germline V gene data show CDR1 as KGHSH and CDR2 as LQKENI. The CDR3 runs 16 residues. V shed 2 bases and J 2 bases; nucleotides not matched to a gene: 2. The CDR3 reads CASSPGTGGPKNIQYF. CDR3 nucleotide sequence: TGTGCCAGCTCACCAGGGACAGGGGGACCCAAAAACATTCAGTACTTC.

The genes are TRBV5-1 and TRBJ1-1; 7 nucleotides match TRBD1. The CDR3 runs 14 residues. The germline CDR1 and CDR2 sequences are SGHRS and YFSETQ. V lost 6 bases, J lost 1 base, and 6 bases stayed unmatched. In DNA, the CDR3 is TGCGCCAGCAACCAGGGGACAGCGAACACTGAAGCTTTCTTT. Its protein is CASNQGTANTEAFF.

The table lists this clone with a count of one. The chain combines TRBV7-3 with TRBJ1-2, with 9 bases aligning to TRBD1. Trimming took 4 bases from V and 2 from J; bases not matched to a gene: 8. There are 16 residues in the CDR3. CDR1 is SGHTA and CDR2 is FQGTGA in the germline V gene. The CDR3 coding sequence is TGTGCCAGCAGCTCCGGGACAGGGAGAGCGAACTATGGCTACACCTTC. Translating gives CASSSGTGRANYGYTF. Full variable domain (missing parts from reference TRBV7-3 and TRBJ1-2): GAGVSQTPSNKVTEKGKYVELRCDPISGHTALYWYRQSLGQGPEFLIYFQGTGAADDSGLPNDRFFAVRPEGSVSTLKIQRTERGDSAVYLCASSSGTGRANYGYTFGSGTRLTVV.

CDR3 sequence (DNA): TGTGCCAGTAGTATAACGTTAGGAGTTACTGGGGCCAACGTCCTGACTTTC. Protein: CASSITLGVTGANVLTF. This chain links TRBV19 with TRBJ2-6; no clear D. CDR3 size: 17 residues. V lost 2 bases and J 2 bases, leaving 13 bases between the germline ends. Germline assignment: CDR1 LNHDA and CDR2 SQIVND (reference sequence).

This sequence joins TRBV2 and TRBJ1-4; D is unresolved. The CDR3 covers 14 residues. Germline V gives CDR1 SNHLY, CDR2 FYNNEI. Trimming left V 2 bases short and J 7 bases short, with 11 bases between. The CDR3 coding sequence is TGTGCCAGCAGTGAACTAGGATTTAGTGAAAAACTGTTTTTT. It encodes CASSELGFSEKLFF.